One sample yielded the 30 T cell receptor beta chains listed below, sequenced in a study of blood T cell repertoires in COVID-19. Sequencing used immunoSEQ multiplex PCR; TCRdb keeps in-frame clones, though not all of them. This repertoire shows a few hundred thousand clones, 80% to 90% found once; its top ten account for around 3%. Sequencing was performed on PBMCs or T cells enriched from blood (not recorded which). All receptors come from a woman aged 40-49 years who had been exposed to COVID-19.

The CDR3 protein is CASSGQSNQPQHF. The DNA of the CDR3 is TGTGCCAGCAGCGGACAGTCCAATCAGCCCCAGCATTTT. This rearrangement joins TRBV6-5 to TRBJ1-5; D perhaps matches TRBD1 (6 bases). The germline V gene has CDR1 MNHEY and CDR2 SVGAGI. V was cut by 6 bases and J by 3 bases, with 9 bases left in between. CDR3 length: 13 residues.

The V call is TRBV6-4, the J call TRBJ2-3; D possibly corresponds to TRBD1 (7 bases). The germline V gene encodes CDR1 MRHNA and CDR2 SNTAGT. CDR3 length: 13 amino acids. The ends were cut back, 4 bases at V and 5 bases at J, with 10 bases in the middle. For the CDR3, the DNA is TGTGCCAGCAGTGGACAGGGAGGAGATACGCAGTATTTT. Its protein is CASSGQGGDTQYF.

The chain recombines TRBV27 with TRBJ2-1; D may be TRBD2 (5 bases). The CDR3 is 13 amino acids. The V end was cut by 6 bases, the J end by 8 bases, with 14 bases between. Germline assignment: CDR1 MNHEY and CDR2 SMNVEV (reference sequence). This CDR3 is CASSNGIVDEQFF. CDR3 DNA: TGTGCCAGCAGCAACGGGATTGTTGATGAGCAGTTCTTC.

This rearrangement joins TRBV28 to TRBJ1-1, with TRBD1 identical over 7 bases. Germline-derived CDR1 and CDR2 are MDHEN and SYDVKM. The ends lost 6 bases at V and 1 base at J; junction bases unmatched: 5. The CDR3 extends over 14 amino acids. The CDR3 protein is CASSPWDRNTEAFF. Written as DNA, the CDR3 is TGTGCCAGCAGCCCATGGGACAGGAACACTGAAGCTTTCTTT.

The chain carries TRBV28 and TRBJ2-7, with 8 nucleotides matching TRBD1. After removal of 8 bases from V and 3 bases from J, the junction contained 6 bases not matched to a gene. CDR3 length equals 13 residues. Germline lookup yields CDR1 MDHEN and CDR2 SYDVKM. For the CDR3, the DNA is TGTGCCAGCTGGTCAGGGGGCCACTACGAGCAGTACTTC. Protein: CASWSGGHYEQYF.

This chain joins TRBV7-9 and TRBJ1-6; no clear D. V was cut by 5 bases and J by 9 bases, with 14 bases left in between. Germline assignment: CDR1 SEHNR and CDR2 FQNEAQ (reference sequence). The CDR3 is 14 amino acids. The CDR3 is CASSQSGSSSPLHF. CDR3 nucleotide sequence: TGTGCCAGCAGCCAGAGCGGGTCATCTTCACCCCTCCACTTT.

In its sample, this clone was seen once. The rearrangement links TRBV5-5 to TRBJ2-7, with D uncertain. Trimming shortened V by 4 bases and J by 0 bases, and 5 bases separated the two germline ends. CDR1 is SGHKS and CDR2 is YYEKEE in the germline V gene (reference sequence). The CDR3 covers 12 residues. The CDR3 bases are TGTGCCAGCAGCCCTAACTCCTACGAGCAGTACTTC. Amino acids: CASSPNSYEQYF.

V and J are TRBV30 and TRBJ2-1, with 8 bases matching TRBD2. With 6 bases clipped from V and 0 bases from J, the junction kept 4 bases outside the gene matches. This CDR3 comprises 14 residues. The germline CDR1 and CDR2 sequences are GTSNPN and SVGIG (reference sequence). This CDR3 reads CACYSGISYNEQFF. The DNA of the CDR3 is TGTGCCTGTTATAGCGGGATCTCCTACAATGAGCAGTTCTTC.

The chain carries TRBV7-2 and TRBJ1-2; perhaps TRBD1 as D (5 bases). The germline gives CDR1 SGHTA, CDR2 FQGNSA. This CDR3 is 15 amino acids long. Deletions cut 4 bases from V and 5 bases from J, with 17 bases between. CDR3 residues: CASSSRQQIPYGYTF. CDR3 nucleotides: TGTGCCAGCAGCTCGAGACAGCAAATACCATATGGCTACACCTTC.

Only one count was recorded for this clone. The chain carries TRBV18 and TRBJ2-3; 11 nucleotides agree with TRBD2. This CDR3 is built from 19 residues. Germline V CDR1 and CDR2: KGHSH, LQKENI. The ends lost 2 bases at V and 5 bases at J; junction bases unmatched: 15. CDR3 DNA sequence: TGTGCCAGCTCACCAAGGGATCTCGTGACTAGCGGGACCAAAGATACGCAGTATTTT. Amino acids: CASSPRDLVTSGTKDTQYF.

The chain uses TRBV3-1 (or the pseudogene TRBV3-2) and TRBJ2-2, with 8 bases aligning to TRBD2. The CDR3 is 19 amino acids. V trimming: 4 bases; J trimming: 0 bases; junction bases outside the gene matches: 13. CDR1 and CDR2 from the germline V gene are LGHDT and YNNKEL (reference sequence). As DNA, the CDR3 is TGTGCCAGCAGCCGGGAAGGGAGTAGCGGGGCCTCGAACACCGGGGAGCTGTTTTTT. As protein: CASSREGSSGASNTGELFF.

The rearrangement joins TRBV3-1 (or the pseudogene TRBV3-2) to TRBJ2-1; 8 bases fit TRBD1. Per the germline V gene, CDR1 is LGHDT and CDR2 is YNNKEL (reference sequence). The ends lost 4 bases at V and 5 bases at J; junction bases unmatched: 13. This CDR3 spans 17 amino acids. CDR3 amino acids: CASSLHRGFRENNEQFF. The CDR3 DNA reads TGTGCCAGCAGCCTCCACAGGGGGTTCAGGGAGAACAATGAGCAGTTCTTC.

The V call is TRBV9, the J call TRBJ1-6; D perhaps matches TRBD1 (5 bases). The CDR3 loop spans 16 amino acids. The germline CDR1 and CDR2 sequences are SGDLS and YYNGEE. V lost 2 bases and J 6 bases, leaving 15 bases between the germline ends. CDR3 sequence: CASSVGGAFSNSPLHF. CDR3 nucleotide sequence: TGTGCCAGCAGCGTCGGGGGAGCGTTCTCTAATTCACCCCTCCACTTT.

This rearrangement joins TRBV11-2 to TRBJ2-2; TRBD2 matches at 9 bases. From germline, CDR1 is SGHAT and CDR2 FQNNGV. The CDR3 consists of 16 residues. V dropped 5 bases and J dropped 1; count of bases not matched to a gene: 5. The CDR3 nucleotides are TGTGCCAGCAGCCCAACAGCGGGGGGGAACACCGGGGAGCTGTTTTTT. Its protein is CASSPTAGGNTGELFF.

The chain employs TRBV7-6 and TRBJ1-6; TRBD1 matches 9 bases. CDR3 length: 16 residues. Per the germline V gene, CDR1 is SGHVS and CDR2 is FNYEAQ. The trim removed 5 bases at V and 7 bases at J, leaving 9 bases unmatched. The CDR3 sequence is CASSPGQGNQNSPLHF. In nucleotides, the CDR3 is TGTGCCAGCAGCCCGGGACAGGGAAATCAGAATTCACCCCTCCACTTT.

The CDR3 DNA reads TGTGCTAGCAGCCGGGACACTGAAGCTTTCTTT. Translated: CASSRDTEAFF. The chain recombines TRBV12-5 with TRBJ1-1, with D unresolved. Trimming took 9 bases from V and 3 from J, leaving 8 bases between them. CDR1 is LGHNT and CDR2 is FRNRAP in the germline V gene. The CDR3 is 11 amino acids.

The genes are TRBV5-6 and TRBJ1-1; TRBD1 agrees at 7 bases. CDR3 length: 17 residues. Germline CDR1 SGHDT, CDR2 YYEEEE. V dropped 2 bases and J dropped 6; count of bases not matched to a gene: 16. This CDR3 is CASSFSFGVRGSSEAFF. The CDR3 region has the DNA TGTGCCAGCAGCTTCAGTTTCGGGGTCAGGGGGTCTTCTGAAGCTTTCTTT.

The CDR3 DNA follows: TGTGCCAGTACCAAAACAGGGGAATGGACTGAAGCTTTCTTT. This gives the protein CASTKTGEWTEAFF. V and J are TRBV19 and TRBJ1-1, with TRBD1 matching over 7 bases. The CDR3 is 14 amino acids. V shed 7 bases and J 5 bases; nucleotides not matched to a gene: 10. CDR1 and CDR2 from the germline V gene are LNHDA and SQIVND (reference sequence).

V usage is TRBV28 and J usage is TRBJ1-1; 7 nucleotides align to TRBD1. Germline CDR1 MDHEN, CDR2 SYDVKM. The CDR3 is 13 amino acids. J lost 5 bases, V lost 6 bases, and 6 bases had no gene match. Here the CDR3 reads CASSRQGYTEAFF. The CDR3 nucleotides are TGTGCCAGCAGCCGACAGGGATATACTGAAGCTTTCTTT.

CDR3 nucleotides: TGTGCCAGCAGCTTAAACAGGGGAATTAATGAAAAACTGTTTTTT. Protein product: CASSLNRGINEKLFF. V usage is TRBV5-4 and J usage is TRBJ1-4, with 7 nucleotides matching TRBD1. The ends lost 2 bases at V and 4 bases at J; junction bases unmatched: 5. From germline, CDR1 is SGHNT and CDR2 YYREEE (reference sequence). This CDR3 has 15 residues.

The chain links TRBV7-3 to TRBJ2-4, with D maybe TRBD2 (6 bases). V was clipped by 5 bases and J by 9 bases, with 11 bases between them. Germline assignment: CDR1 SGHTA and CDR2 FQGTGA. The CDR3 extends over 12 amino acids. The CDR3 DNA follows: TGTGCCAGCAGCCCCGGGACTGGCATTCAGTACTTC. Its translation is CASSPGTGIQYF.

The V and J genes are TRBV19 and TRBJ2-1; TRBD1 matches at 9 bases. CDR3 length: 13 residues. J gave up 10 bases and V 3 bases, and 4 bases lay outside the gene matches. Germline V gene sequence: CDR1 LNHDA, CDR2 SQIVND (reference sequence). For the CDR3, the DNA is TGTGCCAGTAGTATGGAGGGACAGGGAGAGCAGTTCTTC. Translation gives CASSMEGQGEQFF.

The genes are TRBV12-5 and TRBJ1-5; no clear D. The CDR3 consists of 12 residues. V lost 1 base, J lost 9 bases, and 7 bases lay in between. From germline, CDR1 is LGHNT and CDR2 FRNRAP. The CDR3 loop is CASGLASGPQHF. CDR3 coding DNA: TGTGCTAGTGGTTTGGCTTCGGGGCCCCAGCATTTT.

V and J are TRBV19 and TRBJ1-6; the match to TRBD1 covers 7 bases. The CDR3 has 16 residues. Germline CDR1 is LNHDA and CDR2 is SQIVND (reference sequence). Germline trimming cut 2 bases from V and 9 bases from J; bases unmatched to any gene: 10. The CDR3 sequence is CASSIIQGVSVSPLHF. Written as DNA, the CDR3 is TGTGCCAGTAGTATAATCCAGGGGGTGTCGGTTTCACCCCTCCACTTT.

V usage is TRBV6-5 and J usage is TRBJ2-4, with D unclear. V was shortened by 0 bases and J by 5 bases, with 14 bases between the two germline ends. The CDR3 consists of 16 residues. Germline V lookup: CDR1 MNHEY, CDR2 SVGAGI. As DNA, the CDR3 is TGTGCCAGCAGTTACTCTGGAGTAAGTGGCGAAAACATTCAGTACTTC. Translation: CASSYSGVSGENIQYF.

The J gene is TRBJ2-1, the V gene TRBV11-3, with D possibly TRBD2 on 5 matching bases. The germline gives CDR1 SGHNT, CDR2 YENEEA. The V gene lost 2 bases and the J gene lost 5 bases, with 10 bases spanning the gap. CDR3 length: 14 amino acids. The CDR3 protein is CASSLTSRDNEQFF. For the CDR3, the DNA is TGTGCCAGCAGCTTAACGTCGAGGGACAATGAGCAGTTCTTC. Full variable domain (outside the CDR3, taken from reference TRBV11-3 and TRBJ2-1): EAGVVQSPRYKIIEKKQPVAFWCNPISGHNTLYWYLQNLGQGPELLIRYENEEAVDDSQLPKDRFSAERLKGVDSTLKIQPAELGDSAVYLCASSLTSRDNEQFFGPGTRLTVL.

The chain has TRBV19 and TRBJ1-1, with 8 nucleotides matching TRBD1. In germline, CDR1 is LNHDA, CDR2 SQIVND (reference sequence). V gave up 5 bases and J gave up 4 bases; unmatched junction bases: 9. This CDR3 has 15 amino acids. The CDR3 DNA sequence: TGTGCCAGTAGTTCCCTGGACAGGGCTGGCACTGAAGCTTTCTTT. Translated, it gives CASSSLDRAGTEAFF.

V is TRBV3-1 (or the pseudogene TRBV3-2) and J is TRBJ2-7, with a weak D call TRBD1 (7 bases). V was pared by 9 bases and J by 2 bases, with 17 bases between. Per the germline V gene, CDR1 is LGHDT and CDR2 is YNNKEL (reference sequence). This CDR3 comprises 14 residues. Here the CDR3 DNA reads TGTGCCAGTCGGAGGGGGCAGAAAACCTACGAGCAGTACTTC. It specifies CASRRGQKTYEQYF.

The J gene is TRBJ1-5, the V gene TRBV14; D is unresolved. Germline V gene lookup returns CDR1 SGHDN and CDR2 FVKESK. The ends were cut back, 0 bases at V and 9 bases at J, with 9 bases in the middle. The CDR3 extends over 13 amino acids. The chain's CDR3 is CASSQERSGPQHF. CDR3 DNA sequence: TGTGCCAGCAGCCAAGAAAGGTCGGGGCCCCAGCATTTT.

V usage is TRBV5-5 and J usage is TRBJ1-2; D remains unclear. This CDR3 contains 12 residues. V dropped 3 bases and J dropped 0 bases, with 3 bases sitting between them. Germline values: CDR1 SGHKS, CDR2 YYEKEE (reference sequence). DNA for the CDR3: TGTGCCAGCAGCTCAACTAACTATGGCTACACCTTC. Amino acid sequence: CASSSTNYGYTF.